The rows below give T cell receptor beta chains drawn from one sample of a study of T-cell reconstitution after alpha-beta-depleted transplantation in children. TCRdb analysed the PCR reads with MiXCR anew, one entry per CDR3 protein. Among about 600,000 distinct CDR3 sequences listed, under 25% were seen once. The input for sequencing was PBMCs, mostly from graft donor cells, taken 360 days after TCRalphabeta/CD19-depleted stem cell transplant. All receptors derive from a boy under two years old who had a stem cell transplant for acute myeloid leukemia, so the T cells may come from the graft donor. Both conserved end residues are part of each CDR3. The D gene is left open where the match is weak. Only part of the rows carry a size: once, few, many, or a class if the clone is expanded.

CDR3nt: TGCAGCGTTTTACTGGGACAGGGGAATGGGGAGCTGTTTTTT
CDR3aa: CSVLLGQGNGELFF
j_gene: TRBJ2-2
v_gene: TRBV29-1
abundance: many
d_gene: TRBD1

CDR3nt: TGTGCCAGCAGCCCTACTAGCGGGGGGGCCGGGGAGCTGTTTTTT
CDR3aa: CASSPTSGGAGELFF
j_gene: TRBJ2-2
v_gene: TRBV7-2
abundance: .
d_gene: TRBD2

CDR3nt: TGTGCCAGCACCCTAGCGGAGGGCTACACCTTC
CDR3aa: CASTLAEGYTF
j_gene: TRBJ1-2
v_gene: TRBV12-3/TRBV12-4
abundance: many
d_gene: .

CDR3nt: TGTGCCACCAGTGATCGTCCGGACAGGGGATACAATGAGCAGTTCTTC
CDR3aa: CATSDRPDRGYNEQFF
j_gene: TRBJ2-1
v_gene: TRBV24-1
abundance: .
d_gene: TRBD1

CDR3nt: TGCGCCAGCAGCTTGGCTCACCGTTTCGATACGCAGTATTTT
CDR3aa: CASSLAHRFDTQYF
j_gene: TRBJ2-3
v_gene: TRBV5-1
abundance: once
d_gene: .

CDR3nt: TGCAGTGCTAAACGGGGACAGGGGATCAACAATGAGCAGTTCTTC
CDR3aa: CSAKRGQGINNEQFF
j_gene: TRBJ2-1
v_gene: TRBV20-1
abundance: .
d_gene: TRBD1

CDR3nt: TGCAGCGTTGGCAGCCCGTTAAGACATTACAATGAGCAGTTCTTC
CDR3aa: CSVGSPLRHYNEQFF
j_gene: TRBJ2-1
v_gene: TRBV29-1
abundance: .
d_gene: .

CDR3nt: TGCAGTGCTAGTATAGGGGCGGGGTGGGAGACCCAGTACTTC
CDR3aa: CSASIGAGWETQYF
j_gene: TRBJ2-5
v_gene: TRBV20-1
abundance: few
d_gene: .

CDR3nt: TGCAGTGCTAGAGACCTGGCGGAAAAACTGTTTTTT
CDR3aa: CSARDLAEKLFF
j_gene: TRBJ1-4
v_gene: TRBV20-1
abundance: many
d_gene: .

CDR3nt: TGTGCCAGCAGCTTCCCGGGACAGGCGCGCTACGAGCAGTACTTC
CDR3aa: CASSFPGQARYEQYF
j_gene: TRBJ2-7
v_gene: TRBV7-2
abundance: few
d_gene: TRBD1

CDR3nt: TGCAGTGGGACCCCAAACAGGGGCAACAATTCACCCCTCCACTTT
CDR3aa: CSGTPNRGNNSPLHF
j_gene: TRBJ1-6
v_gene: TRBV20-1
abundance: .
d_gene: TRBD1

CDR3nt: TGCAGCGTTCGAGACAGGTTCACAGATACGCAGTATTTT
CDR3aa: CSVRDRFTDTQYF
j_gene: TRBJ2-3
v_gene: TRBV29-1
abundance: many
d_gene: .

CDR3nt: TGTGCCAGCGGGGAAGCGGCTGGGGGGTATATCTTC
CDR3aa: CASGEAAGGYIF
j_gene: TRBJ2-1
v_gene: TRBV12-3/TRBV12-4
abundance: few
d_gene: .

CDR3nt: TGTGCCAGCAGCTTTAGCGGTAACAATGAGCAGTTCTTC
CDR3aa: CASSFSGNNEQFF
j_gene: TRBJ2-1
v_gene: TRBV13
abundance: .
d_gene: .

CDR3nt: TGCGCCAGCAGCCCAGACCGGGACACCGGGAGGAGTGGAGACACCATATATTTT
CDR3aa: CASSPDRDTGRSGDTIYF
j_gene: TRBJ1-3
v_gene: TRBV4-3
abundance: few
d_gene: .

CDR3nt: TGCAGTGCTAGAGGAAGTAAGGGGACGACGGTGGCTTTT
CDR3aa: CSARGSKGTTVAF
j_gene: TRBJ1-1
v_gene: TRBV20-1
abundance: .
d_gene: .

CDR3nt: TGCGCCAGCAGCTTGTCGGCAGACGCTAACTATGGCTACACCTTC
CDR3aa: CASSLSADANYGYTF
j_gene: TRBJ1-2
v_gene: TRBV5-1
abundance: few
d_gene: .

CDR3nt: TGTGCCAGCAGCGTAGACATTTACCAAGAGACCCAGTACTTC
CDR3aa: CASSVDIYQETQYF
j_gene: TRBJ2-5
v_gene: TRBV9
abundance: many
d_gene: .

CDR3nt: TGTGCCAGCAGCTTAGGGCCGCAGGGATACGAGCAGTACTTC
CDR3aa: CASSLGPQGYEQYF
j_gene: TRBJ2-7
v_gene: TRBV7-2
abundance: .
d_gene: .

CDR3nt: TGTGCCAGCAGCTTAGCCCCAAGCGGGGGGATCACAGATACGCAGTATTTT
CDR3aa: CASSLAPSGGITDTQYF
j_gene: TRBJ2-3
v_gene: TRBV7-2
abundance: .
d_gene: TRBD2

CDR3nt: TGTGCCAGCAGCTTGGGGCCGATCAACACTGAAGCTTTCTTT
CDR3aa: CASSLGPINTEAFF
j_gene: TRBJ1-1
v_gene: TRBV7-2
abundance: .
d_gene: .

CDR3nt: TGCGCCAGCAGTCCAGGGGGGATTGTCTATGGCTACACCTTC
CDR3aa: CASSPGGIVYGYTF
j_gene: TRBJ1-2
v_gene: TRBV5-1
abundance: .
d_gene: TRBD1

CDR3nt: TGTGCCAGCAGGGGCAGGGTGGGCACAGATACGCAGTATTTT
CDR3aa: CASRGRVGTDTQYF
j_gene: TRBJ2-3
v_gene: TRBV27
abundance: few
d_gene: .

CDR3nt: TGCAGTTCGGGGACAGCCTGGGCTGGCTACACCTTC
CDR3aa: CSSGTAWAGYTF
j_gene: TRBJ1-2
v_gene: TRBV29-1
abundance: .
d_gene: TRBD1

CDR3nt: TGTGCCAGCAGCTACCTAAGGGGCTCCTACAATGAGCAGTTCTTC
CDR3aa: CASSYLRGSYNEQFF
j_gene: TRBJ2-1
v_gene: TRBV6-5
abundance: .
d_gene: .

CDR3nt: TGTGCCAGCAGCGACAGTACCGGCGGGGAGCTGTTTTTT
CDR3aa: CASSDSTGGELFF
j_gene: TRBJ2-2
v_gene: TRBV12-3/TRBV12-4
abundance: many
d_gene: .

CDR3nt: TGTGCCAGCAGTGGCGACAGGGGGCGGACCGGGGAGCTGTTTTTT
CDR3aa: CASSGDRGRTGELFF
j_gene: TRBJ2-2
v_gene: TRBV12-3/TRBV12-4
abundance: many
d_gene: TRBD1

CDR3nt: TGTGCCAGCAGCTTAATCGCGGGGACGAGCACAGATACGCAGTATTTT
CDR3aa: CASSLIAGTSTDTQYF
j_gene: TRBJ2-3
v_gene: TRBV7-9
abundance: .
d_gene: .

CDR3nt: TGCGCCAGCAGCTTGGGGAGGCGTCAGCCCCAGCATTTT
CDR3aa: CASSLGRRQPQHF
j_gene: TRBJ1-5
v_gene: TRBV5-1
abundance: few
d_gene: .

CDR3nt: TGCAGCTCTGCGGGACAGGGGGCAACAGATACGCAGTATTTT
CDR3aa: CSSAGQGATDTQYF
j_gene: TRBJ2-3
v_gene: TRBV20-1
abundance: .
d_gene: TRBD1

CDR3nt: TGCGCCAGCAGCTTGGGTATACAGAGACTGAACACTGAAGCTTTCTTT
CDR3aa: CASSLGIQRLNTEAFF
j_gene: TRBJ1-1
v_gene: TRBV5-1
abundance: many
d_gene: .

CDR3nt: TGTGCCAGCACCCCCGGACAGTCGAACACTGAAGCTTTCTTT
CDR3aa: CASTPGQSNTEAFF
j_gene: TRBJ1-1
v_gene: TRBV12-3/TRBV12-4
abundance: .
d_gene: .

CDR3nt: TGTGCCAGCCGTACAGGAGGGACTGACACCGGGGAGCTGTTTTTT
CDR3aa: CASRTGGTDTGELFF
j_gene: TRBJ2-2
v_gene: TRBV12-3/TRBV12-4
abundance: .
d_gene: .

CDR3nt: TGTGCCAGCAGCCCGCGGACAGGGGACAAGAATGAGCAGTTCTTC
CDR3aa: CASSPRTGDKNEQFF
j_gene: TRBJ2-1
v_gene: TRBV4-2
abundance: few
d_gene: TRBD1

CDR3nt: TGTGCCACCAGCAGAGATTGGGGGAACACTGAAGCTTTCTTT
CDR3aa: CATSRDWGNTEAFF
j_gene: TRBJ1-1
v_gene: TRBV15
abundance: few
d_gene: .

CDR3nt: TGTGCCAGCAGACCCGGCACAGGAAGAGGCTATGGCTACACCTTC
CDR3aa: CASRPGTGRGYGYTF
j_gene: TRBJ1-2
v_gene: TRBV12-3/TRBV12-4
abundance: .
d_gene: .

CDR3nt: TGTGCCAGCAGCTTACTCCCTGGACGGCAGAACACTGAAGCTTTCTTT
CDR3aa: CASSLLPGRQNTEAFF
j_gene: TRBJ1-1
v_gene: TRBV7-3
abundance: many
d_gene: .

CDR3nt: TGTGCCACCAGCAGAGACCGACGGGCAACTAATGAAAAACTGTTTTTT
CDR3aa: CATSRDRRATNEKLFF
j_gene: TRBJ1-4
v_gene: TRBV15
abundance: .
d_gene: .

CDR3nt: TGCAGCGTTGACGGGACAGGGAAGTACAATGAGCAGTTCTTC
CDR3aa: CSVDGTGKYNEQFF
j_gene: TRBJ2-1
v_gene: TRBV29-1
abundance: many
d_gene: TRBD1

CDR3nt: TGTGCCAGCGGCAGGGGGGGCGATACGCAGTATTTT
CDR3aa: CASGRGGDTQYF
j_gene: TRBJ2-3
v_gene: TRBV6-5
abundance: few
d_gene: .

CDR3nt: TGCGCCAGCAGCGTCGACAGGGGGCGTTTAAATGAGCAGTTCTTC
CDR3aa: CASSVDRGRLNEQFF
j_gene: TRBJ2-1
v_gene: TRBV5-1
abundance: .
d_gene: TRBD1

CDR3nt: TGTGCCAGCGGTACCCGACAGGGGAGGATTCAGCCCCAGCATTTT
CDR3aa: CASGTRQGRIQPQHF
j_gene: TRBJ1-5
v_gene: TRBV12-3/TRBV12-4
abundance: .
d_gene: TRBD1

CDR3nt: TGCAGCGTTGTAGCGGGGGATGGCAAAAACATTCAGTACTTC
CDR3aa: CSVVAGDGKNIQYF
j_gene: TRBJ2-4
v_gene: TRBV29-1
abundance: few
d_gene: TRBD2

CDR3nt: TGTGCCAGCTCACAACTTTCCACGAGGACGCGGGGGCGTTCCACAGATACGCAGTATTTT
CDR3aa: CASSQLSTRTRGRSTDTQYF
j_gene: TRBJ2-3
v_gene: TRBV18
abundance: .
d_gene: .

CDR3nt: TGTGCCAGCTCGCCGACCGGGAGGCCGAGCTCCTATAATTCACCCCTCCACTTT
CDR3aa: CASSPTGRPSSYNSPLHF
j_gene: TRBJ1-6
v_gene: TRBV28
abundance: few
d_gene: .